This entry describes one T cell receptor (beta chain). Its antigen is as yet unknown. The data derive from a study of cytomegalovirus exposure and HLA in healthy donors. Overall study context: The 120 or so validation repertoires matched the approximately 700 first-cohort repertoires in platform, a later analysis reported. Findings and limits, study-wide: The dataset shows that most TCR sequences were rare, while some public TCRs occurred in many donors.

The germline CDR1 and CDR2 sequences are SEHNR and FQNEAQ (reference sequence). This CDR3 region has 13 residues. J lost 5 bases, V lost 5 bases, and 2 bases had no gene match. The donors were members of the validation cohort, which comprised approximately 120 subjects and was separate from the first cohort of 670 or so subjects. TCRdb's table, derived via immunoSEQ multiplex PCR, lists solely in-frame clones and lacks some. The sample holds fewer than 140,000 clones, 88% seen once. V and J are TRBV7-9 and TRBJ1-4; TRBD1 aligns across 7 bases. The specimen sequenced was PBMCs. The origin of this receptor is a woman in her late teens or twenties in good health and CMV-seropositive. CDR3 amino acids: CASSEGANEKLFF. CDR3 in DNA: TGTGCCAGCAGCGAGGGGGCCAATGAAAAACTGTTTTTT.